The T cell receptor (beta chain) under discussion was sequenced for a study of blood T cells in healthy people across ages. Background on the study: When template switching was applied, about one barcoded beta molecule was captured per two T cells.

The use of a sample-barcoded 5' primer and a J-beta primer mix characterized a second PCR of roughly 6 to 11 cycles. A tag from a template-switch adaptor with 12 random nucleotides marked each cDNA molecule. TCRdb recomputed calls from the 5' RACE reads with MiXCR, one row per CDR3 protein. The sample contains about 1.6 million distinct CDR3 sequences, roughly a third of which appear only once. Germline CDR1 reads SGDLS; CDR2 reads YYNGEE. The CDR3 contains 12 residues. V lost 3 bases and J 10 bases, leaving 11 bases between the germline ends. V usage is TRBV9 and J usage is TRBJ2-1; perhaps TRBD2 as D (5 bases). This TCR was sampled from a woman aged 25 to 45 in good health. Sequencing was carried out using blood. The CDR3 DNA follows: TGTGCCAGCAGCGGGGGAACTAGGGAGCAGTTCTTC. Translation gives CASSGGTREQFF.